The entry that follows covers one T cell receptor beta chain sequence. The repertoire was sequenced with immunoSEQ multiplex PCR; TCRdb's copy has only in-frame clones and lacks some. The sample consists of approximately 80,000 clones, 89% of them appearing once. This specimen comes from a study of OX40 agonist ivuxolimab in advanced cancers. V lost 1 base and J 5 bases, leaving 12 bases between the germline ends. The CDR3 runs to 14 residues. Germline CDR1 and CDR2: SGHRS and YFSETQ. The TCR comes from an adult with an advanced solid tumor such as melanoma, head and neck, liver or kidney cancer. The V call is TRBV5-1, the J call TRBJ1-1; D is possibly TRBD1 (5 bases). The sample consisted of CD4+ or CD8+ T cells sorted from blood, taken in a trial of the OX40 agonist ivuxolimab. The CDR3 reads CASSLQGSNTEAFF. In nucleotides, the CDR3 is TGCGCCAGCAGCTTGCAGGGTAGTAATACTGAAGCTTTCTTT. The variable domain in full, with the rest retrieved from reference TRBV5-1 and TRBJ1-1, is KAGVTQTPRYLIKTRGQQVTLSCSPISGHRSVSWYQQTPGQGLQFLFEYFSETQRNKGNFPGRFSGRQFSNSRSEMNVSTLELGDSALYLCASSLQGSNTEAFFGQGTRLTVV.